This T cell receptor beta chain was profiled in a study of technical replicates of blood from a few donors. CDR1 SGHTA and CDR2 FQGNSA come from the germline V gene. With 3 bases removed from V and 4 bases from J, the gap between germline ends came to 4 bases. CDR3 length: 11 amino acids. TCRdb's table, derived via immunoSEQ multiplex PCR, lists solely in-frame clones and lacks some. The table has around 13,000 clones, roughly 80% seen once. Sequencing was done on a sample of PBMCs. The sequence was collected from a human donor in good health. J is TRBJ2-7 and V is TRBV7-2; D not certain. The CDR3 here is CASSFVYEQYF. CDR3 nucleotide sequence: TGTGCCAGCAGCTTCGTTTACGAGCAGTACTTC.